The next 14 T cell receptor beta chains were all read from a single sample in a study of shared clonotypes between healthy human individuals. Produced via immunoSEQ multiplex PCR; TCRdb's table is partial and in-frame only. Of around 1 million clones listed, more than 75% are singletons. The sample comprised memory CD4+ T cells sorted from blood. The subset was: CD45RA-negative fraction. The receptor set was obtained from a man in his late teens or twenties in good health.

The chain joins TRBV12-5 to TRBJ2-2, with 10 positions matching TRBD1. Germline values: CDR1 LGHNT, CDR2 FRNRAP. The V segment lost 7 bases and the J segment 0 bases; nucleotides outside the gene matches: 8. There are 17 residues in the CDR3. CDR3 amino acids: CASAVPGTGANTGELFF. CDR3 nucleotides: TGTGCTAGTGCCGTACCGGGGACAGGGGCGAACACCGGGGAGCTGTTTTTT.

The table lists this clone with a few counts. V and J are TRBV5-5 and TRBJ2-6; D unclear. The CDR3 sequence is 15 residues long. V gave up 4 bases and J gave up 2 bases, with 10 bases separating them. Germline-derived CDR1 and CDR2 are SGHKS and YYEKEE (reference sequence). As DNA, the CDR3 is TGTGCCAGCAGCCACGGCGGCACTGGGGCCAACGTCCTGACTTTC. Translation gives CASSHGGTGANVLTF.

This clone was recorded once. Other DNA sequences from this sample encode an identical CDR3 as well. The chain combines TRBV4-3 with TRBJ2-4; TRBD2 matches at 11 bases. This CDR3 contains 18 residues. The germline CDR1 and CDR2 sequences are LGHNA and YSLEER. V was pared by 0 bases and J by 0 bases, with 4 bases of the junction left unmatched. Here the CDR3 DNA reads TGCGCCAGCAGCCAAGACCTAGCGGGAGGTCTAGCCAAAAACATTCAGTACTTC. This encodes CASSQDLAGGLAKNIQYF.

The chain has TRBV7-2 and TRBJ1-6; D is undetermined. The CDR3 runs 15 residues. CDR1 is SGHTA and CDR2 is FQGNSA in the germline V gene. Deletions cut 1 base from V and 3 bases from J, with 7 bases between. CDR3 protein: CASSLGSIYNSPLHF. The CDR3, as DNA: TGTGCCAGCAGCTTAGGGTCGATCTATAATTCACCCCTCCACTTT.

This chain joins TRBV7-8 and TRBJ1-3, with no clear D. V lost 8 bases and J lost 3, with 8 bases in between. From germline, CDR1 is SGHVS and CDR2 FQNEAQ. CDR3 length: 12 residues. The CDR3 spells CASVGFGNTIYF. The CDR3 DNA reads as TGTGCCAGCGTAGGGTTTGGAAACACCATATATTTT.

This CDR3 is CAWSGLNIQYF. In DNA, the CDR3 is TGTGCCTGGAGCGGATTAAACATTCAGTACTTC. The rearrangement joins TRBV30 to TRBJ2-4; D is undetermined. The germline V gene encodes CDR1 GTSNPN and CDR2 SVGIG (reference sequence). CDR3 length equals 11 residues. Trimming removed 3 bases from V and 6 bases from J, with 6 bases in between.

The V call is TRBV5-4, the J call TRBJ2-7; D is unclear. The V gene lost 4 bases and the J gene lost 1 base, with 12 bases spanning the gap. Germline loops: CDR1 SGHNT, CDR2 YYREEE (reference sequence). This CDR3 is 14 amino acids long. The CDR3 sequence: CASSAADGSYEQYF. CDR3 coding DNA: TGTGCCAGCAGCGCTGCAGACGGGTCCTACGAGCAGTACTTC.

The chain uses TRBV27 and TRBJ1-5; D might be TRBD1 (5 bases). This CDR3 spans 13 amino acids. Deletions cut 5 bases from V and 2 bases from J, with 7 bases between. The V gene's germline CDR1 is MNHEY and CDR2 SMNVEV (reference sequence). CDR3: CASSRGGNQPQHF. The CDR3 DNA is TGTGCCAGCAGTCGAGGGGGCAATCAGCCCCAGCATTTT.

V gene TRBV7-2 combines with J gene TRBJ2-2; TRBD2 aligns across 7 bases. V dropped 5 bases and J dropped 0; count of bases not matched to a gene: 6. There are 16 residues in the CDR3. In germline, CDR1 is SGHTA, CDR2 FQGNSA. The CDR3 region is CASSTAGTTNTGELFF. In DNA form, the CDR3 reads TGTGCCAGCAGCACCGCCGGGACTACGAACACCGGGGAGCTGTTTTTT.

This sequence joins TRBV28 and TRBJ1-2; 7 bases are shared with TRBD1. CDR1 is MDHEN and CDR2 is SYDVKM in the germline V gene. The CDR3 consists of 15 residues. V gave up 4 bases and J gave up 7 bases; unmatched junction bases: 12. The CDR3 is CASSYRQGQSGGYTF. For the CDR3, the DNA is TGTGCCAGCAGTTACAGACAGGGCCAGTCGGGTGGCTACACCTTC.

The chain recombines TRBV6-6 with TRBJ1-4, with TRBD1 matching over 8 bases. V was pared by 8 bases and J by 7 bases, with 3 bases of the junction left unmatched. The CDR3 is 12 residues long. Germline CDR1 is MNHNY and CDR2 is SVGAGI (reference sequence). This CDR3 reads CASGQGGEKLFF. The CDR3, as DNA: TGTGCCAGCGGACAGGGAGGTGAAAAACTGTTTTTT.

The rearrangement uses TRBV2 and TRBJ2-7; D not resolved. Germline CDR1 and CDR2: SNHLY and FYNNEI. The V end was cut by 1 base, the J end by 5 bases, with 12 bases between. The CDR3 loop spans 14 amino acids. CDR3 in amino acids: CASSEGRGFHEQYF. In DNA form, the CDR3 reads TGTGCCAGCAGTGAAGGGCGAGGTTTCCACGAGCAGTACTTC.

This clone was seen more than once but under ten times. This chain links TRBV7-2 with TRBJ1-2; 8 bases are shared with TRBD1. Germline CDR1 SGHTA, CDR2 FQGNSA. The J segment lost 10 bases and the V segment lost 2 bases, leaving 12 bases of the junction unmatched. The CDR3 runs to 15 residues. The CDR3 loop reads CASSLRDRGGHDYTF. DNA for the CDR3: TGTGCCAGCAGCTTACGAGACAGGGGAGGGCACGACTACACCTTC.

A word on this clone: Other DNA variants within this sample encode the same CDR3. The chain couples TRBV7-9 to TRBJ2-6; D is uncertain. Germline V lookup: CDR1 SEHNR, CDR2 FQNEAQ (reference sequence). The CDR3 consists of 15 residues. Between the trimmed V and J ends, which lost 1 base and 4 bases, there was a span of 8 bases. The CDR3 bases are TGTGCCAGCAGCTTAGGAGGATCCGGGGCCAACGTCCTGACTTTC. It is translated as CASSLGGSGANVLTF.